These 25 T cell receptor beta chains were sequenced from one sample in a study of T cell changes during pregnancy in multiple sclerosis. TCRdb's copy holds only in-frame clones and misses some; the assay was immunoSEQ multiplex PCR. Of around 60,000 clones listed, 90% to 95% were seen once; the top ten hold 2.5% to 3.5%. Sequenced material: peripheral blood, taken in the third trimester of pregnancy. These TCRs come from a female donor in good health, enrolled as a control in a pregnancy study.

The chain employs TRBV4-3 and TRBJ2-7, with TRBD2 matching over 10 bases. The CDR3 extends over 15 amino acids. The germline V gene encodes CDR1 LGHNA and CDR2 YSLEER. Trimming at V came to 2 bases and at J to 2 bases, leaving 3 bases not matched to a gene. The CDR3 is CASSQLAGVPYEQYF. DNA for the CDR3: TGCGCCAGCAGCCAACTAGCGGGAGTCCCCTACGAGCAGTACTTC.

The chain recombines TRBV4-2 with TRBJ2-7; 7 nucleotides agree with TRBD2. Germline V gene data show CDR1 as LGHNA and CDR2 as YNFKEQ. The V gene end was trimmed by 1 base and the J gene end by 4 bases; junction bases not matched to a gene: 1. The CDR3 totals 13 residues. The CDR3 loop is CASSQGAGYEQYF. The CDR3 nucleotides are TGTGCCAGCAGCCAAGGAGCGGGGTACGAGCAGTACTTC.

The V gene is TRBV28, the J gene TRBJ1-2, with 9 bases identical to TRBD1. This CDR3 region has 15 residues. Looked up from germline, CDR1 is MDHEN and CDR2 is SYDVKM. Trimming removed 6 bases from V and 4 bases from J; junction bases left unmatched: 9. CDR3 DNA sequence: TGTGCCAGCAGGGGGGACAGGGTAGGAGGCTATGGCTACACCTTC. It translates to CASRGDRVGGYGYTF.

The chain carries TRBV2 and TRBJ1-1; D is unresolved. The CDR3 runs to 15 residues. V lost 3 bases to trimming and J lost 4 bases, with 15 bases between them. Germline loops: CDR1 SNHLY, CDR2 FYNNEI. The CDR3 sequence: CASSDPGSYSTEAFF. The CDR3 bases are TGTGCCAGCAGTGACCCCGGGTCCTATAGCACTGAAGCTTTCTTT.

The chain links TRBV11-2 to TRBJ2-7; 8 nucleotides line up with TRBD2. V dropped 3 bases and J dropped 5; count of bases not matched to a gene: 6. In germline, CDR1 is SGHAT, CDR2 FQNNGV. CDR3 length equals 14 residues. The CDR3: CASSFNNGGDEQYF. The CDR3 DNA is TGTGCCAGCAGCTTTAACAACGGGGGGGACGAGCAGTACTTC. The whole variable domain, remainder taken from reference TRBV11-2 and TRBJ2-7, is EAGVAQSPRYKIIEKRQSVAFWCNPISGHATLYWYQQILGQGPKLLIQFQNNGVVDDSQLPKDRFSAERLKGVDSTLKIQPAKLEDSAVYLCASSFNNGGDEQYFGPGTRLTVT.

The rearrangement links TRBV28 to TRBJ2-2; a possible D gene is TRBD2 (6 bases). Trimming left V 10 bases short and J 2 bases short, with 14 bases between. This CDR3 comprises 14 residues. Per germline, CDR1 MDHEN and CDR2 SYDVKM. As DNA, the CDR3 is TGTGCCACCCTCGGGAGCGTAAACACCGGGGAGCTGTTTTTT. Protein product: CATLGSVNTGELFF.

The chain recombines TRBV11-3 with TRBJ2-1; 9 nucleotides align to TRBD2. CDR3 length equals 15 residues. With V trimmed by 3 bases and J by 8 bases, 8 bases remained unmatched. Germline V gene lookup returns CDR1 SGHNT and CDR2 YENEEA. CDR3 protein: CASSLLAGAWDEQFF. The CDR3 bases are TGTGCCAGCAGCTTGTTAGCGGGGGCCTGGGATGAGCAGTTCTTC.

The genes are TRBV6-1 and TRBJ1-6; TRBD1 aligns across 9 bases. Trimming at V came to 6 bases and at J to 8 bases, leaving 8 bases not matched to a gene. The CDR3 has 15 residues. CDR1 and CDR2 from the germline V gene are MNHNS and SASEGT. As DNA, the CDR3 is TGTGCCAGCAGCGTCGGGACAGGGCTCTATTCACCCCTCCACTTT. The encoded protein is CASSVGTGLYSPLHF.

This chain connects TRBV29-1 to TRBJ2-1, with a possible D match to TRBD2 (7 bases). The CDR3 is made up of 15 amino acids. CDR1 and CDR2 from the germline V gene are SQVTM and ANQGSEA. V was clipped by 3 bases and J by 7 bases, with 19 bases between them. The CDR3 is CSVDRGAGSRNEQFF. The CDR3 bases are TGCAGCGTTGATCGGGGGGCTGGGTCGAGGAATGAGCAGTTCTTC.

V is TRBV6-4 and J is TRBJ2-1, with 8 bases fitting TRBD2. After removal of 5 bases from V and 5 bases from J, the junction contained 8 bases not matched to a gene. The CDR3 consists of 15 residues. Looked up from germline, CDR1 is MRHNA and CDR2 is SNTAGT. CDR3 region: CASSNERGPHNEQFF. In nucleotides, the CDR3 is TGTGCCAGCAGTAACGAGCGGGGGCCTCACAATGAGCAGTTCTTC.

CDR3 loop: CSVRGYQETQYF. The CDR3 bases are TGCAGCGTTAGGGGGTACCAAGAGACCCAGTACTTC. The gene calls are TRBV29-1 and TRBJ2-5, with a possible D match to TRBD1 (6 bases). V was clipped by 5 bases and J by 0 bases, with 7 bases between them. Germline V gene data show CDR1 as SQVTM and CDR2 as ANQGSEA. This CDR3 region has 12 residues.

This chain joins TRBV28 and TRBJ1-3, with TRBD1 matching over 11 bases. There are 15 residues in the CDR3. Per germline, CDR1 MDHEN and CDR2 SYDVKM. V shed 6 bases, J shed 4 bases, and the junction held 5 bases outside the gene matches. The CDR3 sequence: CASRGQGAEGNTIYF. The CDR3 coding sequence is TGTGCCAGCAGAGGACAGGGGGCTGAAGGAAACACCATATATTTT.

The V and J genes are TRBV5-4 and TRBJ2-5; TRBD2 agrees at 8 bases. CDR1 and CDR2 (germline): SGHNT, YYREEE (reference sequence). The CDR3 sequence is 12 residues long. Germline trimming cut 0 bases from V and 9 bases from J; bases unmatched to any gene: 1. The CDR3 here is CASSLAGGAQYF. CDR3 sequence (DNA): TGTGCCAGCAGCTTGGCGGGGGGGGCCCAGTACTTC.

The chain is built from TRBV5-4 and TRBJ2-5; TRBD1 might be the D (5 bases). Per germline, CDR1 SGHNT and CDR2 YYREEE (reference sequence). Between the trimmed V and J ends, which lost 0 bases and 5 bases, there was a span of 11 bases. The CDR3 totals 14 residues. Here the CDR3 DNA reads TGTGCCAGCAGCTTGGACAGGATGTTGGAGACCCAGTACTTC. Its translation: CASSLDRMLETQYF.

A note on this clone: In the same sample, other DNA sequences code for this CDR3. The chain is built from TRBV7-2 and TRBJ2-7; D uncertain. V was pared by 5 bases and J by 2 bases, with 13 bases between. CDR1 is SGHTA and CDR2 is FQGNSA in the germline V gene. This CDR3 has 14 amino acids. The CDR3 DNA reads as TGTGCCAGCAGCCCCCCTGGCGGCACCTACGAGCAGTACTTC. It translates to CASSPPGGTYEQYF.

The V gene is TRBV19, the J gene TRBJ2-1; D is ambiguous. CDR1 and CDR2 (germline): LNHDA, SQIVND (reference sequence). The CDR3 loop spans 11 amino acids. Trimming shortened V by 4 bases and J by 9 bases, and 7 bases separated the two germline ends. The DNA for the CDR3 is TGTGCCAGTAGTACTAGGATTGAGCAGTTCTTC. Its translation is CASSTRIEQFF. Using reference TRBV19 and TRBJ2-1 for the parts outside the CDR3, the full variable domain is DGGITQSPKYLFRKEGQNVTLSCEQNLNHDAMYWYRQDPGQGLRLIYYSQIVNDFQKGDIAEGYSVSREKKESFPLTVTSAQKNPTAFYLCASSTRIEQFFGPGTRLTVL.

This rearrangement joins TRBV19 to TRBJ2-3; 7 bases align to TRBD2. CDR3 size: 15 residues. From germline, CDR1 is LNHDA and CDR2 SQIVND (reference sequence). V was clipped by 7 bases and J by 3 bases; unmatched bases: 10. CDR3 DNA sequence: TGTGCCAGTACCCTTGGTGGGGGACTAACAGATACGCAGTATTTT. Translation gives CASTLGGGLTDTQYF.

This chain joins TRBV2 and TRBJ2-7, with TRBD2 matching 12 bases. V was clipped by 7 bases and J by 2 bases; unmatched bases: 6. Germline V gene lookup returns CDR1 SNHLY and CDR2 FYNNEI. The CDR3 is made up of 15 amino acids. The DNA of the CDR3 is TGTGCCAGCATGAGAGGACTAGCGGGACCCTACGAGCAGTACTTC. Translated, it gives CASMRGLAGPYEQYF.

The chain employs TRBV6-4 and TRBJ2-1; TRBD2 matches at 9 bases. The germline CDR1 and CDR2 sequences are MRHNA and SNTAGT. CDR3 size: 15 residues. J was trimmed by 6 bases and V by 5 bases; bases with no gene match: 8. The CDR3: CASSYLAGDVNEQFF. DNA of the CDR3: TGTGCCAGCAGTTATTTAGCGGGAGACGTCAATGAGCAGTTCTTC.

The rearrangement uses TRBV7-9 and TRBJ1-1, with D possibly matching TRBD1 (6 bases). V was shortened by 7 bases and J by 1 base, with 13 bases between the two germline ends. The CDR3 has 14 amino acids. CDR1 and CDR2 (germline): SEHNR, FQNEAQ (reference sequence). This CDR3 reads CASIPMTGNTEAFF. In DNA, the CDR3 is TGTGCCAGCATCCCAATGACAGGGAACACTGAAGCTTTCTTT.

The gene calls are TRBV9 and TRBJ1-3, with a weak D call TRBD1 (5 bases). V was clipped by 3 bases and J by 1 base, with 11 bases between them. The CDR3 is made up of 15 amino acids. Germline lookup yields CDR1 SGDLS and CDR2 YYNGEE. For the CDR3, the DNA is TGTGCCAGCAGCGCACAGGCTTTATCTGGAAACACCATATATTTT. Translating it yields CASSAQALSGNTIYF.

CDR3 sequence: CASSSNPTANYGYTF. In DNA form, the CDR3 reads TGTGCCAGCTCATCGAACCCGACAGCTAACTATGGCTACACCTTC. This rearrangement joins TRBV18 to TRBJ1-2; possible D gene TRBD1, 5 bases. There are 15 residues in the CDR3. V was trimmed by 5 bases and J by 0 bases, leaving 13 bases between them. Germline lookup yields CDR1 KGHSH and CDR2 LQKENI. Using reference TRBV18 and TRBJ1-2 for the parts outside the CDR3, the full variable domain is NAGVMQNPRHLVRRRGQEARLRCSPMKGHSHVYWYRQLPEEGLKFMVYLQKENIIDESGMPKERFSAEFPKEGPSILRIQQVVRGDSAAYFCASSSNPTANYGYTFGSGTRLTVV.

This chain links TRBV18 with TRBJ2-7, with D perhaps matching TRBD1 (6 bases). CDR3 length: 14 amino acids. Germline V gives CDR1 KGHSH, CDR2 LQKENI. V was pared by 4 bases and J by 0 bases, with 10 bases between. This CDR3 reads CASSRGTPSYEQYF. Here the CDR3 DNA reads TGTGCCAGCTCACGAGGGACACCCTCCTACGAGCAGTACTTC.

This chain links TRBV7-2 with TRBJ2-5; weak D call: TRBD1 (6 bases). The CDR3 is 15 amino acids. V lost 4 bases and J lost 2, with 14 bases in between. CDR1 and CDR2 from the germline V gene are SGHTA and FQGNSA. The CDR3 coding sequence is TGTGCCAGCAGCTCACAGGGAGAAGGGCAAGAGACCCAGTACTTC. Its protein product is CASSSQGEGQETQYF.

The CDR3 here is CASSTLAEPYNEQFF. CDR3 nucleotide sequence: TGTGCCAGTAGTACTTTAGCGGAACCCTACAATGAGCAGTTCTTC. The chain is built from TRBV19 and TRBJ2-1; D might be TRBD2 (6 bases). V was pared by 4 bases and J by 2 bases, with 12 bases between. In germline, CDR1 is LNHDA, CDR2 SQIVND (reference sequence). This CDR3 is built from 15 residues.